These T cell receptor beta chains were read from a single sample in a study of monozygotic twins with cystic fibrosis. Profiled with immunoSEQ multiplex PCR; TCRdb holds only in-frame clones, not every one. The table records 9,500 to 12,000 clones, over 99% of them present only once. The sample was blood. The receptors here all came from a man younger than 30 with cystic fibrosis. Both conserved end residues are part of each CDR3. The D gene is left open where the match is weak. Clone size is stated in some rows and not others, as once, few, many or a class when expanded.

V	size	D	J	CDR3	DNA
TRBV18	NA	NA	TRBJ2-7	CASSPLGQGPYEQYF	TGTGCCAGCTCACCCCTAGGACAAGGGCCCTACGAGCAGTACTTC
TRBV27	once	NA	TRBJ2-5	CASSLDLRQSQETQYF	TGTGCCAGCAGTTTAGACTTGAGACAGTCCCAAGAGACCCAGTACTTC
TRBV7-9	NA	NA	TRBJ1-2	CASSLGTTEGYTF	TGTGCCAGCAGCTTAGGGACAACTGAGGGCTACACCTTC
TRBV6-1	NA	TRBD2	TRBJ2-5	CASSGLAGGPETQYF	TGTGCCAGCAGTGGACTAGCGGGGGGGCCCGAGACCCAGTACTTC
TRBV27	NA	TRBD1	TRBJ2-7	CASSRQGAEQYF	TGTGCCAGCAGTCGACAGGGAGCCGAGCAGTACTTC
TRBV7-8	once	TRBD1	TRBJ2-7	CASSLAVGGLDEQYF	TGTGCCAGCAGCTTAGCGGTAGGGGGCCTTGACGAGCAGTACTTC
TRBV18	NA	TRBD2	TRBJ2-1	CASSPVWGSGRAGILYNEQFF	TGTGCCAGCTCCCCCGTCTGGGGTAGCGGGAGGGCCGGCATACTATACAATGAGCAGTTCTTC
TRBV5-4	NA	TRBD1	TRBJ2-7	CASSQPGTGIYEQYF	TGTGCCAGCAGCCAGCCCGGGACAGGGATCTACGAGCAGTACTTC
TRBV5-4	NA	NA	TRBJ2-5	CASSLGLASQETQYF	TGTGCCAGCAGCTTGGGGCTAGCTTCTCAAGAGACCCAGTACTTC
TRBV7-9	NA	TRBD1	TRBJ1-3	CASSPGTAHSGNTIYF	TGTGCCAGCAGCCCGGGGACAGCTCACTCTGGAAACACCATATATTTT
TRBV7-9	NA	NA	TRBJ2-5	CASSLRGPEETQYF	TGTGCCAGCAGCTTAAGAGGCCCCGAAGAGACCCAGTACTTC
TRBV25-1	NA	NA	TRBJ2-6	CASSEPGGANVLTF	TGTGCCAGCAGTGAGCCCGGCGGGGCCAACGTCCTGACTTTC
TRBV6-5	NA	TRBD2	TRBJ2-5	CASSYLGGETQYF	TGTGCCAGCAGTTACTTGGGGGGGGAGACCCAGTACTTC
TRBV6-6	once	NA	TRBJ2-7	CASSYVDEQYF	TGTGCCAGCAGTTACGTGGACGAGCAGTACTTC
TRBV7-9	NA	TRBD2	TRBJ2-1	CASSGGNEQFF	TGTGCCAGCTCCGGGGGGAATGAGCAGTTCTTC
TRBV28	NA	NA	TRBJ1-5	CASTPQDSSNQPQHF	TGTGCCAGCACCCCGCAGGACAGTAGCAATCAGCCCCAGCATTTT
TRBV6-1	NA	NA	TRBJ2-5	CASRRQYQETQYF	TGTGCCAGCAGGAGACAGTATCAAGAGACCCAGTACTTC
TRBV11-2	NA	NA	TRBJ2-3	CASSFSTDTQYF	TGTGCCAGCAGCTTTAGCACAGATACGCAGTATTTT
TRBV5-6	once	NA	TRBJ2-1	CASSLDRPASYNEQFF	TGTGCCAGCAGCTTGGACCGCCCTGCCTCCTACAATGAGCAGTTCTTC
TRBV27	NA	NA	TRBJ1-5	CASNAGFGNQPQHF	TGTGCCAGCAATGCAGGGTTCGGCAATCAGCCCCAGCATTTT
TRBV6-1	NA	NA	TRBJ2-1	CASSETSGPYNEQFF	TGTGCCAGCAGTGAAACGTCAGGCCCCTACAATGAGCAGTTCTTC
TRBV5-4	NA	TRBD1	TRBJ1-1	CASRSLTGAMNTEAFF	TGTGCCAGCAGATCTTTGACAGGGGCTATGAACACTGAAGCTTTCTTT
TRBV9	NA	NA	TRBJ2-1	CASSPEDTALYNEQFF	TGTGCCAGCAGCCCAGAGGACACTGCTCTCTACAATGAGCAGTTCTTC
TRBV7-2	NA	NA	TRBJ2-1	CASSLSGSNEQFF	TGTGCCAGCAGCTTAAGCGGGTCCAATGAGCAGTTCTTC
TRBV6-6	once	NA	TRBJ2-2	CASTTRWVGELFF	TGTGCCAGCACCACCCGATGGGTAGGGGAGCTGTTTTTT
TRBV30	NA	TRBD1	TRBJ2-7	CAWTPGTGGFYEQYF	TGTGCCTGGACCCCCGGGACAGGGGGCTTTTACGAGCAGTACTTC
TRBV6-9	NA	TRBD1	TRBJ2-7	CASSYRTGVVFYDEQYF	TGTGCCAGCAGTTACCGTACAGGGGTAGTTTTTTATGACGAGCAGTACTTC
TRBV7-9	NA	NA	TRBJ2-1	CASSTFYNEQFF	TGTGCCAGCAGCACCTTCTACAATGAGCAGTTCTTC
TRBV4-3	NA	NA	TRBJ1-2	CASSQELGANYGYTF	TGCGCCAGCAGCCAAGAGTTGGGAGCTAACTATGGCTACACCTTC
TRBV5-1	NA	TRBD2	TRBJ2-3	CASSFRLAGGRTDTQYF	TGCGCCAGCAGCTTCCGACTAGCGGGGGGCCGCACAGATACGCAGTATTTT